Sequencing of this T cell receptor (beta chain) was carried out in a study of beta chain features in type 1 diabetes. Overall study results and limits: When Type 1 diabetes patients were examined, their TCRB CDR3s proved moderately but significantly shorter in all four CD4+ subsets.

The authors reverse transcribed all of the isolated RNA, so sequencing captured expressed TCRB transcripts. The table came from immunoSEQ multiplex PCR; TCRdb's copy has only in-frame clones and leaves some out. The sample holds around 260,000 clones, 24% seen once. CDR1 MDHEN and CDR2 SYDVKM come from the germline V gene. V lost 5 bases to trimming and J lost 5 bases; unmatched junction nucleotides: 12. This CDR3 is built from 16 residues. Details on this clone: As yet, its antigen is unknown.

The TCR was taken from a woman in her thirties with type 1 diabetes. This sequence joins TRBV28 and TRBJ2-3; 8 bases fit TRBD2. Sequencing used naive CD4+ T cells from blood. CDR3 loop: CASSVRTSGGVDTQYF. In DNA, the CDR3 is TGTGCCAGCAGTGTACGAACTAGCGGAGGTGTAGATACGCAGTATTTT.